This T cell receptor (beta chain) was documented in a study of blood T cell repertoires in COVID-19. As for the study in general: Both acute and convalescent COVID-19 samples were obtained from the United States, Italy and Spain.

Individuals drawn from 24 US areas were about 18 to 100 years old. Cohort placement rested on clinical history that participants reported themselves. Recovered status in Cohort 3 required two negative PCRs, clearance, or symptom resolution. This CDR3 has 18 residues. Germline assignment: CDR1 MNHEY and CDR2 SMNVEV (reference sequence). The trim removed 10 bases at V and 5 bases at J, leaving 22 bases unmatched. TCRdb's copy holds only in-frame clones and misses some; the assay was immunoSEQ multiplex PCR. The sample has under 250,000 clones; 65% to 85% are singletons. The sequenced sample was PBMCs or T cells enriched from blood (not recorded which). The receptor was derived from a woman aged 60 to 75 who had recovered from COVID-19. The J gene is TRBJ2-2, the V gene TRBV27; 7 nucleotides align to TRBD2. CDR3 protein: CATHRGWGVAGATGELFF. The CDR3 DNA follows: TGTGCCACCCACCGCGGGTGGGGGGTGGCGGGAGCTACCGGGGAGCTGTTTTTT.